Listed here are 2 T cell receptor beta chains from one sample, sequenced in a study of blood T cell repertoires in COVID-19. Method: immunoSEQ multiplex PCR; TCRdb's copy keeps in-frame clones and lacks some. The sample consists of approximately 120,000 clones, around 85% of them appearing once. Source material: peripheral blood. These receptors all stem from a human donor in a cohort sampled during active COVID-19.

The chain's CDR3 is CASSIGPREVNISYEQYV. The CDR3 bases are TGTGCCAGTAGTATAGGCCCCAGGGAGGTGAATATCTCCTACGAGCAGTACGTC. The chain recombines TRBV19 with TRBJ2-7; TRBD2 is a possible D gene (6 bases). The CDR3 extends over 18 amino acids. V gave up 1 base and J gave up 0 bases, with 19 bases separating them. CDR1 LNHDA and CDR2 SQIVND come from the germline V gene (reference sequence).

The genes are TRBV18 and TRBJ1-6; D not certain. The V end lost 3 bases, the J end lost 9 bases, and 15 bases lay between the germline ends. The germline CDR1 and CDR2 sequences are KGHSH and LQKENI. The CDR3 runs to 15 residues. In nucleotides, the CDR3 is TGTGCCAGCTCACCGGCGACCCCGGAGGGTTCACCCCTCCACTTT. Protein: CASSPATPEGSPLHF.